Listed below are T cell receptor beta chains from one sample, sequenced in a study of blood T cell repertoires in COVID-19. Profiled with immunoSEQ multiplex PCR; TCRdb holds only in-frame clones, not every one. The sample includes about 330,000 clones, roughly nine tenths of them seen just once. Material for sequencing was PBMCs or T cells enriched from blood (not recorded which). Source of these receptors: a woman in her 30s who had recovered from COVID-19. Each CDR3 is given with its conserved first and last residue. D genes are given only for firm matches. Part of the rows lack a size; the others show once, few, many or a class for expanded clones.

d_gene: -
j_gene: TRBJ2-5
v_gene: TRBV9
abundance: -
CDR3aa: CASSVEGQRRETQYF
CDR3nt: TGTGCCAGCAGCGTAGAAGGACAGAGGAGGGAGACCCAGTACTTC

d_gene: TRBD2
j_gene: TRBJ2-2
v_gene: TRBV29-1
abundance: -
CDR3aa: CSVALAGVTGELFF
CDR3nt: TGCAGCGTTGCACTAGCGGGGGTAACCGGGGAGCTGTTTTTT

d_gene: -
j_gene: TRBJ2-7
v_gene: TRBV6-2/TRBV6-3
abundance: -
CDR3aa: CASSDSGAGDSYEQYF
CDR3nt: TGTGCCAGCAGTGACTCCGGGGCAGGGGACTCCTACGAGCAGTACTTC

d_gene: TRBD2
j_gene: TRBJ2-1
v_gene: TRBV29-1
abundance: -
CDR3aa: CSVDSGGADEQFF
CDR3nt: TGCAGCGTTGATAGCGGGGGGGCCGATGAGCAGTTCTTC

d_gene: TRBD2
j_gene: TRBJ2-2
v_gene: TRBV6-4
abundance: -
CDR3aa: CASSKEFKRGGNTGELFF
CDR3nt: TGTGCCAGCAGTAAAGAATTCAAGCGGGGGGGAAACACCGGGGAGCTGTTTTTT

d_gene: -
j_gene: TRBJ2-7
v_gene: TRBV7-2
abundance: -
CDR3aa: CASSSFDKPYEQYF
CDR3nt: TGTGCCAGCAGCTCCTTCGACAAACCCTACGAGCAGTACTTC

d_gene: TRBD1
j_gene: TRBJ1-1
v_gene: TRBV12-3/TRBV12-4
abundance: -
CDR3aa: CASTWDRNTEAFF
CDR3nt: TGTGCCAGCACTTGGGACAGGAACACTGAAGCTTTCTTT

d_gene: -
j_gene: TRBJ1-2
v_gene: TRBV5-8
abundance: many
CDR3aa: CASSFTGWYGYTF
CDR3nt: TGTGCCAGCAGCTTCACAGGGTGGTATGGCTACACCTTC

d_gene: -
j_gene: TRBJ2-7
v_gene: TRBV25-1
abundance: -
CDR3aa: CASSPGTSNGEQYF
CDR3nt: TGTGCCAGCAGTCCAGGGACATCCAACGGCGAGCAGTACTTC

d_gene: TRBD1
j_gene: TRBJ2-3
v_gene: TRBV24-1
abundance: -
CDR3aa: CATSDWGPRTGRLADTQYF
CDR3nt: TGTGCCACCAGTGATTGGGGCCCTAGGACAGGGAGGTTAGCAGATACGCAGTATTTT

d_gene: TRBD1
j_gene: TRBJ2-7
v_gene: TRBV6-5
abundance: few
CDR3aa: CASSYSQGVEQYF
CDR3nt: TGTGCCAGCAGTTACTCGCAGGGGGTCGAGCAGTACTTC

d_gene: -
j_gene: TRBJ1-6
v_gene: TRBV24-1
abundance: -
CDR3aa: CATSGTGLNSPLHF
CDR3nt: TGTGCCACCAGTGGCACGGGTTTGAATTCACCCCTCCACTTT

d_gene: TRBD2
j_gene: TRBJ2-3
v_gene: TRBV29-1
abundance: -
CDR3aa: CSAGLAVGDTQYF
CDR3nt: TGCAGCGCCGGACTAGCTGTGGGAGATACGCAGTATTTT